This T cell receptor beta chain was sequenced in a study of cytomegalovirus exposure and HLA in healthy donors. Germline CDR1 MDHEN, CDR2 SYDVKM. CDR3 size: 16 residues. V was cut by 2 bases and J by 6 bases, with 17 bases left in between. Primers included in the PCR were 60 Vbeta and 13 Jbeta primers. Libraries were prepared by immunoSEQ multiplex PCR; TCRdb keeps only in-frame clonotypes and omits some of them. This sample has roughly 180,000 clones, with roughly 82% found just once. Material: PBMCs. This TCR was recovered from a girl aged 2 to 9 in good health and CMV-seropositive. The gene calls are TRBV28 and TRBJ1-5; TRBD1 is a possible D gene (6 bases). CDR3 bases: TGTGCCAGCAGTTTAGCAGGGGCGAGTGGTCTTCAGCCCCAGCATTTT. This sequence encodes CASSLAGASGLQPQHF. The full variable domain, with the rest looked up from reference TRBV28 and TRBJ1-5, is DVKVTQSSRYLVKRTGEKVFLECVQDMDHENMFWYRQDPGLGLRLIYFSYDVKMKEKGDIPEGYSVSREKKERFSLILESASTNQTSMYLCASSLAGASGLQPQHFGDGTRLSIL.